This T cell receptor beta chain was captured in a study of blood T cell repertoires in COVID-19. Per the original methods: Reference gene primer amplification gave nucleated cell count estimates. Profiled with immunoSEQ multiplex PCR; TCRdb holds only in-frame clones, not every one. That table furnishes V, J and clone size, whereas the DNA furnished D and trimming. The sample contains roughly 90,000 clones, 70% to 90% of which appear only once. Sequencing was performed on peripheral blood. The TCR was taken from a woman of 80 years or more with COVID-19, enrolled during active disease.

This CDR3 is CASSPGAGGRPSGGATLKFF. CDR3 nucleotides: TGTGCCAGCTCACCAGGTGCAGGGGGCCGGCCTAGCGGGGGGGCCACTTTGAAGTTCTTC. V and J are TRBV18 and TRBJ2-1; 12 bases match TRBD2. The CDR3 consists of 20 residues. V lost 2 bases and J lost 14; bases outside the gene matches: 25. In germline, CDR1 is KGHSH, CDR2 LQKENI.